The rows below give T cell receptor beta chains drawn from one sample of a study of blood T cell repertoires in COVID-19. Only in-frame clones appear in the TCRdb table, and some are missing; sequencing was by immunoSEQ multiplex PCR. The sample has more than 80,000 clones, approximately 86% seen once. The sequenced sample consisted of peripheral blood. The receptors derive from a man aged 40-49 years with acute or convalescent COVID-19. Both conserved end residues are part of each CDR3. Fields, in order: J gene, V gene, D gene, clone size, CDR3 protein, CDR3 DNA. A D gene is named only where the DNA matches it firmly. Clone size is given for some rows only: seen once, a few or many times, or a class if the clone is expanded.

TRBJ1-3,TRBV7-9,NA,NA,CASSSGQHSGNTIYF,TGTGCCAGCAGCTCGGGACAACACTCTGGAAACACCATATATTTT
TRBJ1-3,TRBV6-5,NA,NA,CASTTGSSGNTIYF,TGTGCCAGCACAACCGGGTCCTCTGGAAACACCATATATTTT
TRBJ2-1,TRBV4-2,TRBD2,NA,CASSQVGTSGTHNEQFF,TGTGCCAGCAGCCAAGTCGGGACTAGCGGGACCCACAATGAGCAGTTCTTC
TRBJ1-6,TRBV15,NA,NA,CATSREFGSSYNSPLHF,TGTGCCACCAGCAGAGAGTTCGGGAGCTCCTATAATTCACCCCTCCACTTT
TRBJ2-7,TRBV5-1,NA,NA,CASSLSSYEQYF,TGCGCCAGCAGCCTCAGCTCCTACGAGCAGTACTTC
TRBJ2-3,TRBV30,TRBD2,NA,CAWSRSGGADTQYF,TGTGCCTGGAGTCGAAGCGGGGGGGCGGATACGCAGTATTTT
TRBJ2-1,TRBV2,NA,few,CASSPLAGSYNEQFF,TGTGCCAGCAGTCCATTGGCGGGCAGCTACAATGAGCAGTTCTTC
TRBJ1-4,TRBV5-3,TRBD1,NA,CARTPGQGNEKLFF,TGTGCCAGGACTCCGGGACAGGGAAATGAAAAACTGTTTTTT
TRBJ2-1,TRBV5-1,TRBD1,few,CASSTGQGAIEQFF,TGCGCCAGCAGCACGGGACAGGGGGCGATTGAGCAGTTCTTC
TRBJ2-5,TRBV5-1,TRBD1,NA,CASSSQGYQETQYF,TGCGCCAGCAGCTCACAGGGGTACCAAGAGACCCAGTACTTC
TRBJ2-5,TRBV19,TRBD1,NA,CASTLDRGGETQYF,TGTGCCAGTACCCTGGACAGGGGAGGAGAGACCCAGTACTTC
TRBJ2-1,TRBV9,NA,NA,CASSGLGTPGPGNEQFF,TGTGCCAGCAGCGGCCTCGGGACTCCTGGCCCGGGCAATGAGCAGTTCTTC
TRBJ2-7,TRBV10-1,NA,NA,CASSPSKTTGSYEQYF,TGCGCCAGCAGTCCAAGTAAGACAACGGGATCCTACGAGCAGTACTTC
TRBJ1-4,TRBV30,NA,NA,CASDRRGEENEKLFF,TGTGCCTCCGACAGGCGGGGGGAGGAAAATGAAAAACTGTTTTTT
TRBJ1-4,TRBV19,TRBD1,NA,CASSARTGGHEKLFF,TGTGCCAGTAGTGCCCGGACAGGGGGTCATGAAAAACTGTTTTTT
TRBJ2-1,TRBV6-1,NA,NA,CASSDSLDLGEQFF,TGTGCCAGCAGTGATAGCTTGGATTTGGGTGAGCAGTTCTTC
TRBJ1-2,TRBV30,NA,NA,CAWSWTANYGYTF,TGTGCCTGGAGTTGGACAGCCAACTATGGCTACACCTTC
TRBJ1-2,TRBV27,NA,NA,CASSLSGGDLGYGYTF,TGTGCCAGCAGTTTATCAGGGGGGGATCTTGGGTATGGCTACACCTTC
TRBJ1-1,TRBV12-5,TRBD1,NA,CASGLVSGTGRAEAFF,TGTGCTAGTGGTTTAGTATCCGGGACAGGGAGAGCTGAAGCTTTCTTT
TRBJ2-3,TRBV24-1,NA,NA,CATGGGRGGTDTQYF,TGTGCCACCGGAGGGGGGAGGGGTGGCACAGATACGCAGTATTTT
TRBJ1-1,TRBV19,TRBD1,NA,CASSQQGGTEAFF,TGTGCCAGTAGTCAACAGGGGGGTACTGAAGCTTTCTTT
TRBJ1-6,TRBV30,TRBD1,NA,CAWMSDRVGNSPLHF,TGTGCCTGGATGTCGGACAGGGTGGGTAATTCACCCCTCCACTTT
TRBJ2-1,TRBV13,TRBD1,NA,CASSSDSGTANEEQFF,TGTGCCAGCAGCTCGGACTCCGGGACAGCCAATGAAGAGCAGTTCTTC
TRBJ2-3,TRBV7-7,TRBD2,few,CASSLAGAGTDTQYF,TGTGCCAGCAGCTTGGCGGGAGCGGGGACAGATACGCAGTATTTT
TRBJ2-2,TRBV9,NA,NA,CASSVGGGPNTGELFF,TGTGCCAGCAGCGTAGGCGGAGGACCGAACACCGGGGAGCTGTTTTTT
TRBJ1-1,TRBV7-9,TRBD1,NA,CASSSTGLRNTEAFF,TGTGCCAGCAGCTCGACAGGGTTAAGAAACACTGAAGCTTTCTTT
TRBJ1-5,TRBV19,NA,NA,CASSATGPGGNQPQHF,TGTGCCAGTAGTGCGACAGGCCCCGGCGGCAATCAGCCCCAGCATTTT
TRBJ2-7,TRBV4-3,TRBD1,few,CASSQERQGAYEQYF,TGCGCCAGCAGCCAAGAGAGGCAGGGGGCCTACGAGCAGTACTTC
TRBJ1-5,TRBV5-8,NA,NA,CASSLYSNQPQHF,TGTGCCAGCAGCTTGTATAGCAATCAGCCCCAGCATTTT
TRBJ2-7,TRBV29-1,TRBD2,NA,CSVREGLAGAGEQYF,TGCAGCGTTCGAGAGGGGCTAGCGGGAGCAGGGGAGCAGTACTTC
TRBJ1-1,TRBV6-6,TRBD1,NA,CASSLQGRNTEAFF,TGTGCCAGCAGTTTACAGGGGAGGAACACTGAAGCTTTCTTT
TRBJ1-6,TRBV6-6,TRBD1,NA,CASSYSQGASSPLHF,TGTGCCAGCAGTTACTCGCAGGGGGCGAGTTCACCCCTCCACTTT
TRBJ1-6,TRBV19,TRBD1,NA,CASSIRGQGGSPLHF,TGTGCCAGTAGTATAAGGGGACAGGGCGGTTCACCCCTCCACTTT
TRBJ2-2,TRBV6-5,NA,NA,CASSRDIPTGELFF,TGTGCCAGCAGTCGGGACATCCCCACCGGGGAGCTGTTTTTT
TRBJ2-1,TRBV5-1,TRBD2,NA,CASSFGLAENEQFF,TGCGCCAGCAGCTTCGGACTAGCGGAAAATGAGCAGTTCTTC
TRBJ1-3,TRBV3-1/TRBV3-2,TRBD1,NA,CASSQAIGGQISGNTIYF,TGTGCCAGCAGCCAAGCAATAGGGGGACAGATCTCTGGAAACACCATATATTTT
TRBJ1-2,TRBV5-4,NA,few,CASSLTGKNYGYTF,TGTGCCAGCAGCTTGACAGGGAAGAACTATGGCTACACCTTC
TRBJ2-1,TRBV7-9,NA,NA,CASSLRSSSHNEQFF,TGTGCCAGCAGCTTACGGTCCAGTAGCCACAATGAGCAGTTCTTC
TRBJ1-1,TRBV6-5,NA,NA,CASSLGAVNTEAFF,TGTGCCAGCAGTCTAGGGGCCGTGAACACTGAAGCTTTCTTT
TRBJ1-4,TRBV30,NA,NA,CAWSVPPNEKLFF,TGTGCCTGGAGTGTCCCCCCAAATGAAAAACTGTTTTTT
TRBJ1-5,TRBV5-8,TRBD1,NA,CASSRGQLGPQHF,TGTGCCAGCAGCCGGGGACAGTTAGGGCCCCAGCATTTT
TRBJ2-1,TRBV7-2,TRBD2,NA,CASSLWPTGGGTVF,TGTGCCAGCAGCTTATGGCCTACGGGCGGGGGGACGGTCTTC
TRBJ1-4,TRBV27,NA,NA,CASSPGLPSKEEKLFF,TGTGCCAGCAGTCCGGGACTTCCCTCCAAAGAAGAAAAACTGTTTTTT
TRBJ1-1,TRBV3-1/TRBV3-2,NA,NA,CASSLGGNTEAFF,TGTGCCAGCAGCCTAGGGGGGAACACTGAAGCTTTCTTT
TRBJ2-3,TRBV19,TRBD2,NA,CASRPLAGVPDTQYF,TGTGCCAGTAGACCGCTAGCGGGAGTCCCAGATACGCAGTATTTT
TRBJ2-7,TRBV18,NA,NA,CASSPAGGSRYEQYF,TGTGCCAGCTCACCTGCTGGGGGGTCTAGATACGAGCAGTACTTC
TRBJ2-5,TRBV6-5,TRBD2,NA,CASRNSGGAQETQYF,TGTGCCAGCCGGAATAGCGGGGGGGCCCAAGAGACCCAGTACTTC
TRBJ1-2,TRBV14,TRBD1,NA,CASSRQGWGYTF,TGTGCCAGCAGCCGACAGGGCTGGGGCTACACCTTC
TRBJ1-2,TRBV6-1,NA,NA,CASSAIEVYLFYYGYTF,TGTGCCAGCAGTGCCATTGAGGTCTACCTTTTTTACTATGGCTACACCTTC
TRBJ1-5,TRBV12-5,TRBD1,NA,CASGRDSYNQPQHF,TGTGCTAGTGGCCGGGACAGCTACAATCAGCCCCAGCATTTT
TRBJ2-1,TRBV24-1,TRBD1,NA,CATSDWGTGNNEQFF,TGTGCCACCAGTGATTGGGGGACAGGGAACAATGAGCAGTTCTTC
TRBJ2-3,TRBV5-1,NA,once,CASNQDSYPTDTQYF,TGCGCCAGCAACCAAGACAGTTACCCCACAGATACGCAGTATTTT
TRBJ1-3,TRBV10-3,TRBD1,once,CATLRQGTSSGNTIYF,TGTGCCACCCTAAGACAGGGGACTTCCTCTGGAAACACCATATATTTT